The 7 T cell receptor beta chains in this list originate from one sample, sequenced in a study of T cells in Graves' hyperthyroidism and ophthalmopathy (dated by TCRdb to the late 2010s). Receptor amplification or capture employed multiplex PCR. These reads were obtained on an Illumina HiSeq 2000. The TCR beta CDR3 regions were amplified from the RNA transcripts. For the first round of RT-PCR on the TCR CDR3, the HTBI primer set was used together with the Qiagen OneStep RT-PCR kit. TCRdb reworked the public reads: Q25 trimming with fastp, MiXCR clone assembly, productive beta chains retained. When rows share a CDR3 protein, they turn into one entry using the most common DNA and genes. Within this sample are about 500,000 distinct CDR3 sequences, with 15% to 20% of them counted one time only. The top ten constitute around 28% of the sample. Source material: blood. These receptors originate from a woman in her thirties with Graves' ophthalmopathy.

The CDR3 DNA follows: TGTGCCAGCAGTTACTCCCCGGGGGCCAGCTCCTACAATGAGCAGTTCTTC. It encodes CASSYSPGASSYNEQFF. The gene calls are TRBV6-2 or TRBV6-3 and TRBJ2-1; D is possibly TRBD1 or TRBD2 (6 bases each). Germline V lookup: CDR1 MNHEY, CDR2 SVGEGT. The CDR3 has 17 residues. V was trimmed by 0 bases and J by 0 bases, leaving 12 bases between them.

This clonotype was seen repeatedly, ten times or more. V is TRBV5-8 and J is TRBJ2-7; 12 bases are a match to TRBD1. Germline V gene data show CDR1 as SGHTS and CDR2 as YDEGEE. The CDR3 is made up of 16 amino acids. Germline trimming cut 0 bases from V and 6 bases from J; bases unmatched to any gene: 7. The CDR3 nucleotides read TGTGCCAGCAGCTTGGTTACCGGGACAGGGGGCCGCGAGCAGTACTTC. As protein: CASSLVTGTGGREQYF.

DNA of the CDR3: TGCAGCGTTGAACAACCCGGGACTAGCGGCTCCTACGAGCAGTACTTC. This codes for CSVEQPGTSGSYEQYF. This chain joins TRBV29-1 and TRBJ2-7; 11 nucleotides agree with TRBD2. There are 16 residues in the CDR3. The junction had 6 bases not matched to a gene; V was cut back by 2 bases and J by 0 bases. CDR1 and CDR2 from the germline V gene are SQVTM and ANQGSEA.

J is TRBJ2-5 and V is TRBV6-4; 7 bases line up with TRBD2. CDR1 MRHNA and CDR2 SNTAGT come from the germline V gene. The V gene end was trimmed by 1 base and the J gene end by 5 bases; junction bases not matched to a gene: 7. The CDR3 runs 15 residues. DNA of the CDR3: TGTGCCAGCAGTGACTGGGGCGGGAGTCAGGAGACCCAGTACTTC. Translation: CASSDWGGSQETQYF.

This clonotype has a handful of counts. V and J are TRBV28 and TRBJ2-1; 14 nucleotides align to TRBD2. This CDR3 contains 17 residues. Trimming removed 3 bases from V and 10 bases from J; junction bases left unmatched: 11. CDR1 is MDHEN, CDR2 SYDVKM, per germline. For the CDR3, the DNA is TGTGCCAGCAGTTTGCCCCTGGGACTAGCGGGAGTCGACGAGCAGTTCTTC. This sequence encodes CASSLPLGLAGVDEQFF.

The chain recombines TRBV20-1 with TRBJ1-5; D is undetermined. Germline V gene lookup returns CDR1 DFQATT and CDR2 SNEGSKA (reference sequence). The V gene lost 1 base and the J gene lost 4 bases, with 14 bases spanning the gap. This CDR3 is 15 amino acids long. The CDR3 loop reads CSARASDIRNQPQHF. In nucleotides, the CDR3 is TGCAGTGCTAGAGCATCAGACATTCGGAATCAGCCCCAGCATTTT.

Regarding this clonotype: Possible read error: a much larger clone is one base away. The chain links TRBV2 to TRBJ2-1, with D possibly matching TRBD2 (6 bases). Germline values: CDR1 SNHLY, CDR2 FYNNEI. The CDR3 consists of 13 residues. The chain's CDR3 is CASTERAYSEQFF. DNA of the CDR3: TGTGCCAGCACCGAGCGGGCCTACAGTGAGCAGTTCTTC.